The entry below gives a single TCR beta chain sequence along with its context. Its specificity is unknown. TCRdb ran MiXCR on the 5' RACE reads and lists one entry per CDR3 protein. The sample shows roughly 1.6 million distinct CDR3 sequences, about 32% of them seen only once. This record comes from a study of identical twins. Overall study results and limits: Twin sharing of out-of-frame TCR alpha was underestimated by models in monozygotic pairs. The presence of invariant MAIT and iNKT cells could partly confound analyses of zero-insertion sequences. The analysis was cross-sectional rather than longitudinal within donors.

The CDR3 has 11 amino acids. Between the trimmed V and J ends, which lost 4 bases and 7 bases, there was a span of 8 bases. CDR1 and CDR2 (germline): SGHKS, YYEKEE (reference sequence). This chain joins TRBV5-5 and TRBJ1-1; the D is unclear. This TCR derives from a newborn girl in good health. The sequenced sample was cord blood. CDR3 loop: CASSTNDEAFF. CDR3 bases: TGTGCCAGCAGCACGAACGATGAAGCTTTCTTT.